One sample yielded the 29 T cell receptor beta chains listed below, sequenced in a study of blood T cell repertoires in COVID-19. Produced via immunoSEQ multiplex PCR; TCRdb's table is partial and in-frame only. This sample carries approximately 170,000 clones, 88% of them seen once, and the ten largest clones take about 9.4%. Sequenced input: PBMCs or T cells enriched from blood (not recorded which). All receptors come from a woman in her late teens or twenties who had recovered from COVID-19.

CDR3 nucleotides: TGCAGCGGGAGTAGCGGGGGTGATACGCAGTATTTT. Translation: CSGSSGGDTQYF. V usage is TRBV29-1 and J usage is TRBJ2-3; 9 nucleotides agree with TRBD2. This CDR3 spans 12 amino acids. CDR1 SQVTM and CDR2 ANQGSEA come from the germline V gene. V lost 7 bases, J lost 6 bases, and 5 bases stayed unmatched.

The V and J genes are TRBV18 and TRBJ2-7, with a weak D call TRBD1 (6 bases). Trimming took off 4 bases at V and 5 bases at J, with 15 bases between the two ends. The CDR3 runs to 14 residues. Germline CDR1 reads KGHSH; CDR2 reads LQKENI. This chain's CDR3 is CASSRAQGIDEQYF. CDR3 bases: TGTGCCAGCTCACGGGCTCAGGGGATTGACGAGCAGTACTTC.

This clone was recorded only once. The chain combines TRBV5-1 with TRBJ1-1, with a tentative D call TRBD1 (6 bases). The CDR3 covers 14 residues. The germline V gene has CDR1 SGHRS and CDR2 YFSETQ. V dropped 2 bases and J dropped 0 bases, with 8 bases sitting between them. CDR3 coding DNA: TGCGCCAGCAGCTTCTGGGGGCTGAACACTGAAGCTTTCTTT. Translating it yields CASSFWGLNTEAFF.

The chain couples TRBV12-3 or TRBV12-4 to TRBJ1-1, with unresolved D. Trimming cost V 11 bases and J 0 bases, with 13 bases left between them. There are 13 residues in the CDR3. CDR3 region: CASSTKMNTEAFF. The CDR3 nucleotides read TGTGCCTCTAGTACGAAAATGAACACTGAAGCTTTCTTT.

J is TRBJ2-7 and V is TRBV11-2; D not certain. Germline-derived CDR1 and CDR2 are SGHAT and FQNNGV. There are 14 residues in the CDR3. The V gene lost 2 bases and the J gene lost 2 bases, with 10 bases spanning the gap. CDR3 sequence: CASSLYAGTYEQYF. CDR3 in DNA: TGTGCCAGCAGCTTATACGCCGGTACCTACGAGCAGTACTTC.

The CDR3 protein is CASSLGGLAQPQHF. As DNA, the CDR3 is TGTGCCAGCAGCTTAGGAGGGTTGGCGCAGCCCCAGCATTTT. This chain connects TRBV7-6 to TRBJ1-5; D remains unclear. Germline assignment: CDR1 SGHVS and CDR2 FNYEAQ. This CDR3 is 14 amino acids long. Between the trimmed V and J ends, which lost 1 base and 7 bases, there was a span of 11 bases.

The V call is TRBV2, the J call TRBJ1-2; weak D call: TRBD1 (6 bases). V dropped 3 bases and J dropped 6 bases, with 14 bases sitting between them. Germline loops: CDR1 SNHLY, CDR2 FYNNEI. CDR3 length: 14 amino acids. CDR3 sequence reads: CASSEGADGDGYTF. In DNA form, the CDR3 reads TGTGCCAGCAGTGAGGGGGCGGACGGAGATGGCTACACCTTC.

The V gene is TRBV2, the J gene TRBJ2-1; D remains unclear. This CDR3 region has 13 residues. V was trimmed by 7 bases and J by 5 bases, leaving 12 bases between them. Per germline, CDR1 SNHLY and CDR2 FYNNEI. The CDR3, as DNA: TGTGCCAGCACATTGGCCCCCAACAATGAGCAGTTCTTC. Translating it yields CASTLAPNNEQFF.

This clone was observed a few times. The genes are TRBV6-5 and TRBJ2-1; possibly TRBD2 for D (5 bases). The V end lost 7 bases, the J end lost 6 bases, and 13 bases lay between the germline ends. The CDR3 consists of 13 residues. Germline V lookup: CDR1 MNHEY, CDR2 SVGAGI. CDR3 DNA sequence: TGTGCCAGCAACCGCGGACTGGGCAATGAGCAGTTCTTC. Amino acid sequence: CASNRGLGNEQFF.

The CDR3 bases are TGTGCCAGTAGTATTAGCGGGGGGGGATCCTACAATGAGCAGTTCTTC. Amino acids: CASSISGGGSYNEQFF. This rearrangement joins TRBV19 to TRBJ2-1; 11 bases are a match to TRBD2. The CDR3 is 16 residues long. The V gene end was trimmed by 3 bases and the J gene end by 1 base; junction bases not matched to a gene: 2. Germline V lookup: CDR1 LNHDA, CDR2 SQIVND (reference sequence).

The chain uses TRBV28 and TRBJ2-7, with TRBD1 matching over 10 bases. The CDR3 loop spans 12 amino acids. The V and J ends lost 6 bases and 6 bases, in that order; junction bases with no gene match: 2. Germline CDR1 MDHEN, CDR2 SYDVKM. The CDR3 region has the DNA TGTGCCAGCAGGACAGGGGGCCTCGAGCAGTACTTC. It encodes CASRTGGLEQYF.

The V and J genes are TRBV19 and TRBJ1-3; weak D call: TRBD1 (6 bases). CDR1 and CDR2 (germline): LNHDA, SQIVND (reference sequence). V lost 5 bases to trimming and J lost 0 bases, with 14 bases between them. This CDR3 is 16 amino acids long. The CDR3 DNA reads TGTGCCAGTAGTCCTCTGGACAGCCGCTCTGGAAACACCATATATTTT. Encoded protein: CASSPLDSRSGNTIYF.

The chain uses TRBV11-1 and TRBJ1-1, with D unclear. The CDR3 loop spans 13 amino acids. Per the germline V gene, CDR1 is SGHAT and CDR2 is FQDESV (reference sequence). Trimming left V 9 bases short and J 0 bases short, with 11 bases between. The CDR3 region is CASRWELNTEAFF. The CDR3 bases are TGTGCCAGTAGATGGGAGCTGAACACTGAAGCTTTCTTT.

The chain uses TRBV12-3 or TRBV12-4 and TRBJ2-7; D unresolved. The CDR3 is 11 residues long. V gave up 4 bases and J gave up 9 bases, with 10 bases separating them. CDR3 DNA: TGTGCCAGCAGTTCGAGGTTCGCGCAGTACTTC. Residues: CASSSRFAQYF.

In its sample, this clone was seen once. The chain employs TRBV19 and TRBJ1-1; 10 bases match TRBD1. CDR1 is LNHDA and CDR2 is SQIVND in the germline V gene (reference sequence). V lost 6 bases to trimming and J lost 0 bases; unmatched junction nucleotides: 7. CDR3 size: 16 residues. DNA of the CDR3: TGTGCCAGTAGAGGTCCCGGGACAGGGGTGAACACTGAAGCTTTCTTT. Residues: CASRGPGTGVNTEAFF.

The V call is TRBV19, the J call TRBJ2-4; 7 nucleotides agree with TRBD2. V lost 5 bases and J lost 6; bases outside the gene matches: 10. CDR1 is LNHDA, CDR2 SQIVND, per germline (reference sequence). The CDR3 loop spans 15 amino acids. In nucleotides, the CDR3 is TGTGCCAGTAGTGCCCCGGGGCTAGCGGTAAACATTCAGTACTTC. Its protein product is CASSAPGLAVNIQYF.

Only one count was recorded for this clone. The chain is built from TRBV2 and TRBJ1-6; 8 bases are a match to TRBD1. Germline V gives CDR1 SNHLY, CDR2 FYNNEI. J was trimmed by 6 bases and V by 5 bases; bases with no gene match: 12. The CDR3 sequence is 17 residues long. CDR3 residues: CASSHPSGGYGNSPLHF. The CDR3 DNA sequence: TGTGCCAGCAGTCATCCCTCAGGGGGCTACGGTAATTCACCCCTCCACTTT.

The genes are TRBV6-5 and TRBJ1-2, with TRBD1 identical over 8 bases. The CDR3 spans 15 residues. Per germline, CDR1 MNHEY and CDR2 SVGAGI. V dropped 7 bases and J dropped 2; count of bases not matched to a gene: 9. The CDR3 coding sequence is TGTGCCAGCACACAGAGGGACAGGATGAACTATGGCTACACCTTC. Translating gives CASTQRDRMNYGYTF.

This chain connects TRBV30 to TRBJ1-4; weak D call: TRBD1 (5 bases). The germline CDR1 and CDR2 sequences are GTSNPN and SVGIG (reference sequence). The length of the CDR3 is 13 residues. V lost 5 bases and J 12 bases, leaving 19 bases between the germline ends. CDR3 nucleotide sequence: TGTGCCTGGTCCGGGACTCGACTAGGGGAACTGTTTTTT. The encoded protein is CAWSGTRLGELFF.

The rearrangement uses TRBV5-1 and TRBJ2-7, with 8 positions matching TRBD2. The germline V gene has CDR1 SGHRS and CDR2 YFSETQ. J lost 3 bases, V lost 2 bases, and 4 bases had no gene match. The CDR3 sequence is 14 residues long. CDR3 in amino acids: CASSFAGGNYEQYF. CDR3 in DNA: TGCGCCAGCAGCTTTGCGGGGGGCAACTACGAGCAGTACTTC.

V and J are TRBV27 and TRBJ1-4, with 8 bases identical to TRBD1. This CDR3 is 15 amino acids long. Germline CDR1 is MNHEY and CDR2 is SMNVEV (reference sequence). The V and J ends lost 3 bases and 7 bases, in that order; junction bases with no gene match: 7. The CDR3 loop reads CASSFGQGLGEKLFF. The CDR3 DNA sequence: TGTGCCAGCAGTTTCGGACAGGGCCTGGGTGAAAAACTGTTTTTT.

The rearrangement joins TRBV7-6 to TRBJ1-3; D might be TRBD1 (5 bases). V lost 6 bases and J 0 bases, leaving 9 bases between the germline ends. Germline V lookup: CDR1 SGHVS, CDR2 FNYEAQ. The CDR3 contains 14 residues. The CDR3 DNA sequence: TGTGCCAGCAGTCAACAGGACTCTGGAAACACCATATATTTT. As protein: CASSQQDSGNTIYF.

The chain combines TRBV9 with TRBJ1-6; 8 positions match TRBD1. The CDR3 loop spans 14 amino acids. The junction had 6 bases not matched to a gene; V was cut back by 3 bases and J by 10 bases. Germline V gene lookup returns CDR1 SGDLS and CDR2 YYNGEE. The CDR3 loop is CASSAGQGFSPLHF. CDR3 nucleotide sequence: TGTGCCAGCAGCGCAGGACAGGGTTTCTCACCCCTCCACTTT.

This chain joins TRBV6-1 and TRBJ2-1; perhaps TRBD1 as D (6 bases). CDR1 is MNHNS, CDR2 SASEGT, per germline. The CDR3 spans 12 residues. Trimming took 0 bases from V and 15 from J, leaving 12 bases between them. CDR3: CASSEAQGIRFF. The CDR3, as DNA: TGTGCCAGCAGTGAAGCGCAGGGGATACGGTTCTTC.

The genes are TRBV6-5 and TRBJ2-1; unclear D gene. The CDR3 spans 16 residues. V gave up 2 bases and J gave up 6 bases, with 17 bases separating them. Germline values: CDR1 MNHEY, CDR2 SVGAGI. CDR3 loop: CASSYRALPPRNEQFF. CDR3 coding DNA: TGTGCCAGCAGTTACCGAGCGTTACCCCCGCGCAATGAGCAGTTCTTC.

The rearrangement joins TRBV30 to TRBJ2-7; 7 bases are shared with TRBD1. Germline V gene data show CDR1 as GTSNPN and CDR2 as SVGIG (reference sequence). This CDR3 is 12 amino acids long. V was pared by 2 bases and J by 5 bases, with 3 bases of the junction left unmatched. The CDR3 sequence: CAWSQTGDEQYF. As DNA, the CDR3 is TGTGCCTGGAGTCAAACAGGGGACGAGCAGTACTTC.

A single count supports this clone. This chain connects TRBV5-1 to TRBJ1-1; D perhaps matches TRBD1 (6 bases). Per germline, CDR1 SGHRS and CDR2 YFSETQ. The CDR3 is made up of 17 amino acids. Trimming took off 4 bases at V and 0 bases at J, with 19 bases between the two ends. The CDR3 DNA sequence: TGCGCCAGCAGCCCTGGTGGGGGCGAGGGGGTGAACACTGAAGCTTTCTTT. The encoded protein is CASSPGGGEGVNTEAFF.

V is TRBV28 and J is TRBJ2-5; perhaps TRBD1 as D (5 bases). V was clipped by 3 bases and J by 5 bases, with 13 bases between them. Looked up from germline, CDR1 is MDHEN and CDR2 is SYDVKM. The CDR3 spans 14 residues. CDR3 coding DNA: TGTGCCAGCAGTTTCTACCAGGGTCGGGAGACCCAGTACTTC. Encoded protein: CASSFYQGRETQYF. The variable domain in full, completed from reference TRBV28 and TRBJ2-5, reads DVKVTQSSRYLVKRTGEKVFLECVQDMDHENMFWYRQDPGLGLRLIYFSYDVKMKEKGDIPEGYSVSREKKERFSLILESASTNQTSMYLCASSFYQGRETQYFGPGTRLLVL.

The V call is TRBV10-3, the J call TRBJ2-3, with D tentatively TRBD1 (6 bases). This CDR3 is 14 amino acids long. Trimming cost V 5 bases and J 3 bases, with 12 bases left between them. Germline lookup yields CDR1 ENHRY and CDR2 SYGVKD. The CDR3, as DNA: TGTGCCATCAGTCCCGGTAGGGGGACAGATACGCAGTATTTT. It encodes CAISPGRGTDTQYF.